This record looks at one T cell receptor (beta chain) sequence and its context. The target antigen is unknown. One junction end disagrees with the germline gene, perhaps due to a read error. This sample's treatment: approximately 9-day PBMC culture with coronavirus spike peptide pools or control peptides (ViraFEST assay). Peptide-pool expansion of antigen-specific T cells preceded TCR sequencing in ViraFEST. Nucleocapsid antibody negativity before and after vaccination indicated that healthy vaccinees had never had SARS-CoV-2 infection. The CDR3 totals 14 residues. CDR1 SGHRS and CDR2 YFSETQ come from the germline V gene. The entry originates in a study of vaccination and CD4 T cells after COVID-19. In the study overall: Each of the control cultures got a CEFX pool, an HIV-1 Nef pool, or no peptide. General study findings and limits: There was no significant change from approximately 23 to 38 median reactive clonotypes.

An Oncomine TCR Beta short-read assay was used to sequence the DNA from cultured CD4+ T cells. MiXCR, applied by TCRdb to the PCR reads, yields one record per CDR3 protein. The profile shows about 9,600 distinct CDR3 sequences, approximately 26% of them singletons. The sequenced sample was CD4+ T cells from blood, cultured in vitro, obtained before SARS-CoV-2 vaccination. The sequence was obtained from a human donor who received a COVID-19 vaccine. The V and J genes are TRBV5-1 and TRBJ1-6, with D unclear. The CDR3 here is CASSLADTNSPLHF. The CDR3 bases are TGCGCCAGTAGCTTGGCAGATACGAATTCACCCCTCCACTTT.